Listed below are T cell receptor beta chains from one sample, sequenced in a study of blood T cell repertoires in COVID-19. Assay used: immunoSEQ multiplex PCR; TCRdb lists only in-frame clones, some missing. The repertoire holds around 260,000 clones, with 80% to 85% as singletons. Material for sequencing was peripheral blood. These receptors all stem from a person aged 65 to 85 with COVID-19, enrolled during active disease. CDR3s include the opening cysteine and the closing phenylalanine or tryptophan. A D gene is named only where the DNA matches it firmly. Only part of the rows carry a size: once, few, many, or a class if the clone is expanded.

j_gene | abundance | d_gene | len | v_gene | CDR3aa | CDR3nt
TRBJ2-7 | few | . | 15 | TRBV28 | CASSFWQTQSYEQYF | TGTGCCAGCAGTTTTTGGCAGACACAATCCTACGAGCAGTACTTC
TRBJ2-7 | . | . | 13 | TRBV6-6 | CASSYKTGYEQYF | TGTGCCAGCAGTTACAAGACAGGTTACGAGCAGTACTTC
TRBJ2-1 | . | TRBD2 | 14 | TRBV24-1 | CATSGAGPYNEQFF | TGTGCCACCAGTGGAGCGGGACCTTACAATGAGCAGTTCTTC
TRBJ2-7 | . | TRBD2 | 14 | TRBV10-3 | CAISELAAAGEQYF | TGTGCCATCAGTGAACTAGCGGCTGCGGGTGAGCAGTACTTC
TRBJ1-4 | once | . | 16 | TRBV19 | CASSTRQGGGAEKLFF | TGTGCCAGTAGTACCAGACAAGGAGGAGGGGCCGAAAAACTGTTTTTT
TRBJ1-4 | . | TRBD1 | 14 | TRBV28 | CASRGDRGGEKLFF | TGTGCCAGCAGGGGAGACAGGGGAGGTGAAAAACTGTTTTTT
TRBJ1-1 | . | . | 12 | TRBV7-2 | CASSTVSGNTFF | TGTGCCAGCAGCACCGTGTCGGGGAATACTTTCTTT
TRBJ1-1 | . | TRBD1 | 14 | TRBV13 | CASSFGDRNTEAFF | TGTGCCAGCAGCTTCGGGGACAGGAACACTGAAGCTTTCTTT
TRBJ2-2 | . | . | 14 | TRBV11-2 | CASSFISGSGELFF | TGTGCCAGCAGCTTTATAAGCGGGTCCGGGGAGCTGTTTTTT
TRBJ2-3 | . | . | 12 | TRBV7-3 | CASSLIGDTQYF | TGTGCCAGCAGCTTAATCGGGGATACGCAGTATTTT
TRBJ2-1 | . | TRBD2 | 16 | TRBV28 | CASSSPSGSSYNEQFF | TGTGCCAGCAGTTCCCCTAGCGGGAGCTCCTACAATGAGCAGTTCTTC
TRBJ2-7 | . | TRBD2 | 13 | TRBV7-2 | CASSSWTSGRAFF | TGTGCCAGCAGCTCTTGGACTAGCGGGAGGGCTTTCTTC
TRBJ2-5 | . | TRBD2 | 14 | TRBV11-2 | CASRRAGGEETQYF | TGTGCCAGCAGACGAGCGGGGGGAGAAGAGACCCAGTACTTC
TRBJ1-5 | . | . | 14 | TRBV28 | CASSTTGGNQPQHF | TGTGCCAGCAGTACCACAGGTGGCAATCAGCCCCAGCATTTT
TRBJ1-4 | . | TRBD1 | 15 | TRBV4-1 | CASSQKDRDNEKLFF | TGCGCCAGCAGCCAGAAAGACAGGGATAATGAAAAACTGTTTTTT
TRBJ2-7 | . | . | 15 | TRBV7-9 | CASSLDGGSIYEQYF | TGTGCCAGCAGCTTAGATGGCGGATCGATCTACGAGCAGTACTTC
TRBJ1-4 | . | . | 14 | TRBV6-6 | CASSLVGGSEKLFF | TGTGCCAGCAGTTTGGTAGGGGGTAGTGAAAAACTGTTTTTT
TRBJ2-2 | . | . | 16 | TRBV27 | CASSLKGLTNTGELFF | TGTGCCAGCAGTTTAAAGGGGCTTACGAACACCGGGGAGCTGTTTTTT
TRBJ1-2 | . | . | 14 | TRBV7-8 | CASSPTGSNYGYTF | TGTGCCAGCAGCCCGACAGGAAGTAACTATGGCTACACCTTC
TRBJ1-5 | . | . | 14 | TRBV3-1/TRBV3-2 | CASSQWGGNQPQHF | TGTGCCAGCAGCCAATGGGGGGGCAATCAGCCCCAGCATTTT
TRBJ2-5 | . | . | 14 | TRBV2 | CASSDWAGKETQYF | TGTGCCAGCAGTGACTGGGCGGGAAAAGAGACCCAGTACTTC
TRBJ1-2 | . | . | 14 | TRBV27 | CASSLSPQTGGYTF | TGTGCCAGCAGTTTATCTCCGCAAACCGGGGGCTACACCTTC
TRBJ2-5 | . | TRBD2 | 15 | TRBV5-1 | CASSEQRGPAETQYF | TGCGCCAGCAGCGAGCAGCGGGGGCCCGCAGAGACCCAGTACTTC
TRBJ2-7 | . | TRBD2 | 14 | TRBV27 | CASSGTSGSREQYF | TGTGCCAGCAGTGGGACTAGCGGGAGTCGCGAGCAGTACTTC
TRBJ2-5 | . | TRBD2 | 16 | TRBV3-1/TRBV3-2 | CASSQLQTSGQETQYF | TGTGCCAGCAGCCAACTCCAGACTAGCGGCCAAGAGACCCAGTACTTC
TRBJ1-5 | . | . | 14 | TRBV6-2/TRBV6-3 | CASRPFNSNQPQHF | TGTGCCAGCAGGCCTTTTAATAGCAATCAGCCCCAGCATTTT
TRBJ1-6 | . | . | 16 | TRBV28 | CASRTLTGGQNSPFHF | TGTGCCAGCAGAACCTTAACCGGCGGCCAAAATTCACCCTTCCACTTT
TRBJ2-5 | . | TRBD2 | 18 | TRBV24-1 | CATSDPQLAGGSQETQYF | TGTGCCACCAGTGACCCCCAACTAGCGGGGGGATCCCAAGAGACCCAGTACTTC
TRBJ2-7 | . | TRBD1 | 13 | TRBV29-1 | CSVVGDSRYEQYF | TGCAGCGTTGTTGGGGACAGCCGTTACGAGCAGTACTTC
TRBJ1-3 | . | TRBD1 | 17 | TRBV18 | CASSPQEGTASGNTIYF | TGTGCCAGCTCACCACAAGAGGGGACAGCCTCTGGAAACACCATATATTTT
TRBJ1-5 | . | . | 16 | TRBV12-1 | CASSFVGQGRNQPQHF | TGTGCCAGCAGCTTTGTGGGACAGGGACGCAATCAGCCCCAGCATTTT
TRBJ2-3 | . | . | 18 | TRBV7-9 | CASTFGLRHSSSTDTQYF | TGTGCCAGCACCTTTGGGCTACGCCATTCCTCTAGCACAGATACGCAGTATTTT
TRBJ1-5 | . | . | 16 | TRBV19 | CASSASTDYSNQPQHF | TGTGCCAGTAGCGCCTCCACAGACTATAGCAATCAGCCCCAGCATTTT
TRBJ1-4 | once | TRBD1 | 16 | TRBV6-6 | CASRYTGGATNEKLFF | TGTGCCAGCAGATATACAGGGGGCGCAACTAATGAAAAACTGTTTTTT
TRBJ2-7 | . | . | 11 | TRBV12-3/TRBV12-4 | CASSERDEQYF | TGTGCCAGCAGTGAACGGGACGAGCAGTACTTC
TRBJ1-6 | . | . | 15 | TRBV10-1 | CASSEQGQSGSPLHF | TGCGCCAGCAGTGAGCAAGGACAGTCCGGATCACCCCTCCACTTT
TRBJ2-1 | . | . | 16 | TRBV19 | CASSIFGTSVNNEQFF | TGTGCCAGTAGTATCTTTGGGACAAGTGTAAACAATGAGCAGTTCTTC
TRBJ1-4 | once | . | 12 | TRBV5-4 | CASSSEAEKLFF | TGTGCCAGCAGCTCTGAAGCTGAAAAACTGTTTTTT
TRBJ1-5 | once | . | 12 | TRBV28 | CASSLLLQPQHF | TGTGCCAGCAGTTTACTCTTGCAGCCCCAGCATTTT
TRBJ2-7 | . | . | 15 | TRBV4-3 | CASSHTRGPSYEQYF | TGCGCCAGCAGCCACACCAGGGGCCCCTCCTACGAGCAGTACTTC
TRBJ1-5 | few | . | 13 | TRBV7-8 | CASSSNRVQPQHF | TGTGCCAGCAGCTCAAACAGGGTTCAGCCCCAGCATTTT
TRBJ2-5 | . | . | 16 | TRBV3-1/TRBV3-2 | CASSSHAGPLGETQYF | TGTGCCAGCAGCTCTCATGCGGGGCCCCTAGGGGAGACCCAGTACTTC
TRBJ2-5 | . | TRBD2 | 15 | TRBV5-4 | CASRLAGGGGETQYF | TGTGCCAGCAGACTAGCGGGGGGAGGAGGTGAGACCCAGTACTTC
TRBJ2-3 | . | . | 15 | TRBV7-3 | CASSLSAVGTDTQYF | TGTGCCAGCAGCTTAAGTGCGGTGGGCACAGATACGCAGTATTTT
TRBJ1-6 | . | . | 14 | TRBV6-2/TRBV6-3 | CASSYETVNSPLHF | TGTGCCAGCAGTTATGAAACAGTTAATTCACCCCTCCACTTT
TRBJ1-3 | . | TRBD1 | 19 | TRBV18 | CASSPLISLGTGPGNTIYF | TGTGCCAGCTCACCACTAATCTCCCTAGGGACAGGGCCTGGAAACACCATATATTTT
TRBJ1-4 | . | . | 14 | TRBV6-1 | CASSEGDTNEKLFF | TGTGCCAGCAGTGAAGGAGACACAAATGAAAAACTGTTTTTT
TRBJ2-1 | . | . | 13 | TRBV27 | CASAGLRAGEQFF | TGTGCCAGCGCGGGACTTCGAGCCGGGGAGCAGTTCTTC
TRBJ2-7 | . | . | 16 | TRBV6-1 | CASSGRGGAGFYEQYF | TGTGCCAGCAGTGGGAGGGGGGGCGCAGGCTTTTACGAGCAGTACTTC